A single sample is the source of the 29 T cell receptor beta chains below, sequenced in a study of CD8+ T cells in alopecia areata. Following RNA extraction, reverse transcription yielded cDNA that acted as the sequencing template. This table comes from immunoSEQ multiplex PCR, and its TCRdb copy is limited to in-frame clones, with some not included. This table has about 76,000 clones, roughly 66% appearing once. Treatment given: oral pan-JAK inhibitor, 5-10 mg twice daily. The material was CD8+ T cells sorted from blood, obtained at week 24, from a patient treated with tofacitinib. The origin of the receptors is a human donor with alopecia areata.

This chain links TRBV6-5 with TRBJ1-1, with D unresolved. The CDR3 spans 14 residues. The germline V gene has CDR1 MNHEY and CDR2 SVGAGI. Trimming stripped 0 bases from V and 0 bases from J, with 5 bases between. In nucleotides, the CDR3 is TGTGCCAGCAGTTACTCGATCGTGAACACTGAAGCTTTCTTT. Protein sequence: CASSYSIVNTEAFF.

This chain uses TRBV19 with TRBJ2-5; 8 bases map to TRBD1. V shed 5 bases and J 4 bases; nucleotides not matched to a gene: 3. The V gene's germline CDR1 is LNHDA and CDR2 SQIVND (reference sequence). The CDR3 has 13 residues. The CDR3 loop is CASSGTGRETQYF. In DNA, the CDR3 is TGTGCCAGTAGTGGGACAGGAAGAGAGACCCAGTACTTC.

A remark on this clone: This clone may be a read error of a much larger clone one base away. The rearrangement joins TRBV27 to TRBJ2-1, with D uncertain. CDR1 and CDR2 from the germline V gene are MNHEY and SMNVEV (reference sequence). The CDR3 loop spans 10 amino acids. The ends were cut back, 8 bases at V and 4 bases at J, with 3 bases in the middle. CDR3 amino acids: CASGYNEQFF. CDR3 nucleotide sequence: TGTGCCAGCGGTTACAATGAGCAGTTCTTC.

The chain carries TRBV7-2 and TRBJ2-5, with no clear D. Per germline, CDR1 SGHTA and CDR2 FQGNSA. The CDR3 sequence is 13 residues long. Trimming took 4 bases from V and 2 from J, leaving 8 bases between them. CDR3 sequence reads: CASSSWGQETQYF. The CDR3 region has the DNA TGTGCCAGCAGCTCCTGGGGTCAAGAGACCCAGTACTTC.

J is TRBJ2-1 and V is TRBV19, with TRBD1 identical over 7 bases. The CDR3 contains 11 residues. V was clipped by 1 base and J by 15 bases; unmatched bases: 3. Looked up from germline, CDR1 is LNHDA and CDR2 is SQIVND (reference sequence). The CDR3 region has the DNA TGTGCCAGTAGTATAGGCACAGGGGTGTTCTTC. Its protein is CASSIGTGVFF.

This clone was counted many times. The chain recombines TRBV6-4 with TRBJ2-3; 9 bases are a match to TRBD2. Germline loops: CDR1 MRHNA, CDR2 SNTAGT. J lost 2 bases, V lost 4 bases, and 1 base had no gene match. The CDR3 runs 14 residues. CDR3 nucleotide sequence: TGTGCCAGCAGTGGCGGGGGGGCCACAGATACGCAGTATTTT. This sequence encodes CASSGGGATDTQYF.

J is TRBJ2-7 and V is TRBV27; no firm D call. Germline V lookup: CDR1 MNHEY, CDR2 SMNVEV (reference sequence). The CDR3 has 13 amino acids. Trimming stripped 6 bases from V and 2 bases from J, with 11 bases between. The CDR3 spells CASSKRIPYEQYF. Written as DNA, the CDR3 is TGTGCCAGCAGCAAACGGATCCCCTACGAGCAGTACTTC.

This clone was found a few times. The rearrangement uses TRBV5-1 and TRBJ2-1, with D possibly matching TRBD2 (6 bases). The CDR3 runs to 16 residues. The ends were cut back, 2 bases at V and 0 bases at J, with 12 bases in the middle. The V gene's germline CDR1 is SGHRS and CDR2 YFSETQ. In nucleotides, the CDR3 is TGCGCCAGCAGCTTCCTAGACGGGAGCTCCTACAATGAGCAGTTCTTC. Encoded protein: CASSFLDGSSYNEQFF.

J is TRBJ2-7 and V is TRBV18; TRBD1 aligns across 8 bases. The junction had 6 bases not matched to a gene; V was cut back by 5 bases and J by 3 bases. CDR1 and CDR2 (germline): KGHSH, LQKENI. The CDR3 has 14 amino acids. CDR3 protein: CASSAGRGLYEQYF. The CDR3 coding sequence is TGTGCCAGCTCAGCGGGCAGGGGGCTCTACGAGCAGTACTTC.

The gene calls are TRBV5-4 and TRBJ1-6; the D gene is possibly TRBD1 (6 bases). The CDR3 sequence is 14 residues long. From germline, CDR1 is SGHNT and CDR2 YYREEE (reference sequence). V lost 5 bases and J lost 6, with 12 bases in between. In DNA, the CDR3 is TGTGCCAGCAGGCGGTCAGGGGTTAATTCACCCCTCCACTTT. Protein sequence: CASRRSGVNSPLHF.

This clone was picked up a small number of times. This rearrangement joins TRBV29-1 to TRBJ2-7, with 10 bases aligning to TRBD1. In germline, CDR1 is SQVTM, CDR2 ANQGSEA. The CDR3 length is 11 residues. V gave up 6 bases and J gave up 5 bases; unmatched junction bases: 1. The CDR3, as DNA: TGCAGCGTCGGGACAGGGGACGAGCAGTACTTC. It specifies CSVGTGDEQYF.

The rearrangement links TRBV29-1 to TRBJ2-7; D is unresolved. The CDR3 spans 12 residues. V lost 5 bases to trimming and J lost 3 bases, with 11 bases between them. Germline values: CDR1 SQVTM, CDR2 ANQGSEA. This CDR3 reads CSVKTGDYEQYF. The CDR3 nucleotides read TGCAGCGTTAAGACGGGCGACTACGAGCAGTACTTC.

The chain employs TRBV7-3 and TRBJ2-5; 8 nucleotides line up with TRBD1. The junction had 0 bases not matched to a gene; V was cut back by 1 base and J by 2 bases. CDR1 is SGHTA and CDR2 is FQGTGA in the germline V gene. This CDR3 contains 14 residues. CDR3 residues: CASSLNRGQETQYF. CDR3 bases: TGTGCCAGCAGCTTAAACAGGGGGCAAGAGACCCAGTACTTC.

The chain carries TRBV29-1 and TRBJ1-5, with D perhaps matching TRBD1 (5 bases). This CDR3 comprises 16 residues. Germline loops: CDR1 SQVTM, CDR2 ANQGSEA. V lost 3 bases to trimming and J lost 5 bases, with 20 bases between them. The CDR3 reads CSVDGLCLGDYQPQHF. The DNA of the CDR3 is TGCAGCGTTGACGGGCTTTGCCTGGGGGATTATCAGCCCCAGCATTTT.

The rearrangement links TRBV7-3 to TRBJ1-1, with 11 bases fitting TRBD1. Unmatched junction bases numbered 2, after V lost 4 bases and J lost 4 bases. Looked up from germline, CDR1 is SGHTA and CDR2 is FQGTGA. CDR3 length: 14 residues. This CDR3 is CASSSGTGGTEAFF. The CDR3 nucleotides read TGTGCCAGCAGCTCGGGGACAGGGGGCACTGAAGCTTTCTTT. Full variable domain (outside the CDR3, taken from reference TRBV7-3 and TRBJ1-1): GAGVSQTPSNKVTEKGKYVELRCDPISGHTALYWYRQSLGQGPEFLIYFQGTGAADDSGLPNDRFFAVRPEGSVSTLKIQRTERGDSAVYLCASSSGTGGTEAFFGQGTRLTVV.

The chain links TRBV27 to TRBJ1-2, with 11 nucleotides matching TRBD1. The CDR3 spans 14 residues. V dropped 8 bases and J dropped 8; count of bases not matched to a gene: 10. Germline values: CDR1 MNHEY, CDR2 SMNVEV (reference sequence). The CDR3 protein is CASQPGQGGEGYTF. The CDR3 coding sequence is TGTGCCAGCCAACCGGGACAGGGGGGCGAGGGCTACACCTTC.

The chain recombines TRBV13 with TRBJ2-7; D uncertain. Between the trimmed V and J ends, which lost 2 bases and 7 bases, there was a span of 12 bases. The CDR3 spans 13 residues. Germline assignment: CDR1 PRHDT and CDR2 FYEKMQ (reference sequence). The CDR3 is CASSLFSFGEQYF. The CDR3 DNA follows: TGTGCCAGCAGCTTATTCTCTTTCGGGGAGCAGTACTTC.

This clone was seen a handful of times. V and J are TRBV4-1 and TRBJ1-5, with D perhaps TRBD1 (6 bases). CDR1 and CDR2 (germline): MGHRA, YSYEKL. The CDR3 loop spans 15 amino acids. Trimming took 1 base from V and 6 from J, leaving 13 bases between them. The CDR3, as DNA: TGCGCCAGCAGCCAAGCCAGGGGATCGAGTCAGCCCCAGCATTTT. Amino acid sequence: CASSQARGSSQPQHF.

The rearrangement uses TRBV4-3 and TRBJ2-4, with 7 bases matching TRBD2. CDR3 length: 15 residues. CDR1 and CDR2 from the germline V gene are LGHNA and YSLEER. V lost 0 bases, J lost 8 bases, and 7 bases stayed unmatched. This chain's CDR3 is CASSQDREGGDIQYF. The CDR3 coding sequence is TGCGCCAGCAGCCAAGACCGCGAGGGAGGGGACATTCAGTACTTC.

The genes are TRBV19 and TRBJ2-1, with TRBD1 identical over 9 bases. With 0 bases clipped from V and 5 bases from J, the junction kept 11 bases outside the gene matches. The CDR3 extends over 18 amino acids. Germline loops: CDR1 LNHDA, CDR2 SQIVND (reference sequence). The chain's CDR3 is CASSIDRTRDRANNEQFF. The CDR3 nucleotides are TGTGCCAGTAGTATAGATCGTACTCGGGACAGGGCCAACAATGAGCAGTTCTTC.

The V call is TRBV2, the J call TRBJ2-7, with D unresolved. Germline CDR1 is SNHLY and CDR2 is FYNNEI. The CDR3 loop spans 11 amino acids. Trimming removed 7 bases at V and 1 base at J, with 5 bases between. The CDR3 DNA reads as TGTGCCAGCACCGCATCCTACGAGCAGTACTTC. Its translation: CASTASYEQYF.

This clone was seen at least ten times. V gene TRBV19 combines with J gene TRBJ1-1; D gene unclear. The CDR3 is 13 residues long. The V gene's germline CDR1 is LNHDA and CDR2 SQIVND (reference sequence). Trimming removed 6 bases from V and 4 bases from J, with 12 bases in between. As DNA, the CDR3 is TGTGCCAGTAGCCAAGGGCGGTTCACTGAAGCTTTCTTT. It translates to CASSQGRFTEAFF.

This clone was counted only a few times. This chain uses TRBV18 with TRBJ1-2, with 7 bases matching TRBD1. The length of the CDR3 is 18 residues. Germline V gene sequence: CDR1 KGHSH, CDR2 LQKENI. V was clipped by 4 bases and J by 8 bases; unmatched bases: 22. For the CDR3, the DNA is TGTGCCAGCTCACGGGGACTCTTAGGGGACAGTCCCCCGGGAGGCTACACCTTC. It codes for CASSRGLLGDSPPGGYTF.

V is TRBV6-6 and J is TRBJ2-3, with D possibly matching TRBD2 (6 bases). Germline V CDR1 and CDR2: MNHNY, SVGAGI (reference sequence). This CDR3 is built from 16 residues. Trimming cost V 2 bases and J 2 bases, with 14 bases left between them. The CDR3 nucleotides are TGTGCCAGCAGTTACAGTCGGGCTAGCGACACAGATACGCAGTATTTT. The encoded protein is CASSYSRASDTDTQYF.

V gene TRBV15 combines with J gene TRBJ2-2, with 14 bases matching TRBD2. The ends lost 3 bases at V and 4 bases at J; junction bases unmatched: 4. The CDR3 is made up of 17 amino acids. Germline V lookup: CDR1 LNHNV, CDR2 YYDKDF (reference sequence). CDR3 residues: CATSREGLAGATGELFF. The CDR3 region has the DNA TGTGCCACCAGCAGGGAGGGACTAGCGGGAGCCACCGGGGAGCTGTTTTTT.

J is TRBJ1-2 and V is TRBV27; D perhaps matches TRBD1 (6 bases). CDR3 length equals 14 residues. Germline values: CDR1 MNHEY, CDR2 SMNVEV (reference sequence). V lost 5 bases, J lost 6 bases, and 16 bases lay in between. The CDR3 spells CASSQSGTYNGYTF. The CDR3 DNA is TGTGCCAGCAGTCAATCCGGGACATATAATGGCTACACCTTC.

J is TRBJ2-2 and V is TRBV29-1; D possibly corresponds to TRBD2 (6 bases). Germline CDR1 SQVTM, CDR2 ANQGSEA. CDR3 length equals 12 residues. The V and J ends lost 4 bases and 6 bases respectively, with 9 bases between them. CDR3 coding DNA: TGCAGCGTTGTCTGGGGGGCCGGGGAGCTGTTTTTT. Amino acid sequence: CSVVWGAGELFF.

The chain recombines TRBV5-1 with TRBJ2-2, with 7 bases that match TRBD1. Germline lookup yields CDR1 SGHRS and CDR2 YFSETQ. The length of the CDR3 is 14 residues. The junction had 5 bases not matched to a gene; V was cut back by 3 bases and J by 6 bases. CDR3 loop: CASSYRGLPGELFF. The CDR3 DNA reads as TGCGCCAGCAGCTACAGGGGTTTGCCCGGGGAGCTGTTTTTT.

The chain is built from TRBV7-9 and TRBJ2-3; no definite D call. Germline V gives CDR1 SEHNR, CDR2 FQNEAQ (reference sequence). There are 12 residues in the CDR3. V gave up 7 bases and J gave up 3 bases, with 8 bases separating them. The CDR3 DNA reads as TGTGCCAGCACCGAGATTACAGATACGCAGTATTTT. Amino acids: CASTEITDTQYF.